This T cell receptor (beta chain) appears in the sequencing data of a study of OX40 agonist ivuxolimab in advanced cancers. About the research overall: Ivuxolimab is an agonistic anti-OX40 (CD134) antibody, and patients were treated with it. Mean age about 60 years, range roughly 23 to 79; just over 80% male.

Cycle 7 day 1, cycle 4 day 1, and baseline were the timepoints at which blood was sampled. The V end was cut by 3 bases, the J end by 3 bases, with 8 bases between. This CDR3 is 13 amino acids long. Looked up from germline, CDR1 is LNHDA and CDR2 is SQIVND (reference sequence). Produced via immunoSEQ multiplex PCR; TCRdb's table is partial and in-frame only. The sample shows about 49,000 clones, just under 80% of them seen only once. The TCR was taken from an adult with an advanced solid tumor such as melanoma, head and neck, liver or kidney cancer. The sample here was CD4+ or CD8+ T cells sorted from blood, taken in a trial of the OX40 agonist ivuxolimab. The V and J genes are TRBV19 and TRBJ1-1; no clear D gene. Here the CDR3 reads CASSMFKYTEAFF. The CDR3 DNA reads TGTGCCAGTAGTATGTTCAAGTACACTGAAGCTTTCTTT.